These T cell receptor beta chains were read from a single sample in a study of untreated major depressive disorder. Using immunoSEQ multiplex PCR, the repertoire was profiled, and TCRdb retains in-frame clones only, with some absent. The sample records about 15,000 clones, roughly 91% being singletons. The sample was CD4+ T cells from PBMCs. These TCRs come from a man aged 30 to 39 with major depressive disorder. Both conserved end residues are part of each CDR3. The D gene is left open where the match is weak. Part of the rows lack a size; the others show once, few, many or a class for expanded clones.

V gene	clone size	J gene	D gene	CDR3 DNA	CDR3 protein
TRBV7-8	.	TRBJ2-1	TRBD1	TGTGCCAGCAGCGGCGGGCAGGGGGCTAACAATGAGCAGTTCTTC	CASSGGQGANNEQFF
TRBV9	.	TRBJ2-1	TRBD1	TGTGCCAGCAGCTTCAGAGCACCGGGACAGGGGACCCATGAGCAGTTCTTC	CASSFRAPGQGTHEQFF
TRBV4-2	.	TRBJ2-2	.	TGTGCCAGCAGCAAGCAACCAACGAACACCGGGGAGCTGTTTTTT	CASSKQPTNTGELFF
TRBV4-1	.	TRBJ2-3	.	TGCGCCAGCAGCCAAGATGCTAGCCCCCTCACAGATACGCAGTATTTT	CASSQDASPLTDTQYF
TRBV30	.	TRBJ1-6	TRBD1	TGTGCCTGGAGGACGACAGGGATTAATTCACCCCTCCACTTT	CAWRTTGINSPLHF
TRBV6-1	.	TRBJ1-5	.	TGTGCCAGCAGTGAAGGATGGTATAGCAATCAGCCCCAGCATTTT	CASSEGWYSNQPQHF
TRBV7-2	.	TRBJ1-2	.	TGTGCCAGCAGCGAGCGGGCGGGGAGCGGCTACACCTTC	CASSERAGSGYTF
TRBV7-9	.	TRBJ2-7	.	TGTGCCAGCAGCGCGGACAACCTATACGAGCAGTACTTC	CASSADNLYEQYF
TRBV5-6	once	TRBJ2-7	.	TGTGCCAGCGGCGTCTGGGCCCTATACGAGCAGTACTTC	CASGVWALYEQYF
TRBV5-1	.	TRBJ2-3	TRBD1	TGCGCCAGCAGGGACAGGGGGTTGGACACAGATACGCAGTATTTT	CASRDRGLDTDTQYF
TRBV30	.	TRBJ1-5	TRBD1	TGTGCCTGGAATACAGGGGGCGGCCAGCCCCAGCATTTT	CAWNTGGGQPQHF
TRBV6-1	.	TRBJ2-7	.	TGTGCCAGCAGTGAGGAGGGCCCCTCCTACGAGCAGTACTTC	CASSEEGPSYEQYF
TRBV27	.	TRBJ1-6	TRBD1	TGTGCCAGCAGTTTTGGGACCGGGACAGGAAGGATGAGTTCACCCCTCCACTTT	CASSFGTGTGRMSSPLHF
TRBV9	.	TRBJ1-1	TRBD1	TGTGCCAGCAGCGTAGAGGGACAGGGCCAAGCTTTCTTT	CASSVEGQGQAFF
TRBV28	.	TRBJ2-7	TRBD2	TGTGCCAGCAGTTTAGGGGCAGGGGCGGGGGGCGAGCAGTACTTC	CASSLGAGAGGEQYF
TRBV18	.	TRBJ1-1	.	TGTGCCAGCTCACCTGGCCAGGGGATAGGGGGGACTGAAGCTTTCTTT	CASSPGQGIGGTEAFF
TRBV27	once	TRBJ2-1	TRBD2	TGTGCCAGCAGTCCGGGACTAGCGGGCCCCAATGAGCAGTTCTTC	CASSPGLAGPNEQFF
TRBV11-2	.	TRBJ1-1	TRBD1	TGTGCCAGCAGCTTAGACCGGGACAGGGGGGGAAACACTGAAGCTTTCTTT	CASSLDRDRGGNTEAFF
TRBV6-6	once	TRBJ1-1	TRBD1	TGTGCCAGCAGTCCACAGGGGGGGAAAGCTGAAGCTTTCTTT	CASSPQGGKAEAFF
TRBV29-1	.	TRBJ2-1	TRBD2	TGCAGCGTTGATAAGATAGCCTTAAGCGGGGTAGAGTTCTTC	CSVDKIALSGVEFF
TRBV5-1	.	TRBJ2-1	TRBD2	TGCGCCAGCAGCTCCGTAGCGGGGCCCCCGGGTGAGCAGTTCTTC	CASSSVAGPPGEQFF
TRBV4-1	.	TRBJ2-7	.	TGCGCCAGCAGCCACCGGGACACCGGGGCCGGGGCGCTATACGAGCAGTACTTC	CASSHRDTGAGALYEQYF
TRBV6-5	.	TRBJ2-2	.	TGTGCCAGCAGCTCTGACAGGCGGGCCGGGGAGCTGTTTTTT	CASSSDRRAGELFF
TRBV13	.	TRBJ1-1	.	TGTGCCAGCAGCTTAGGTCTAACGAACACTGAAGCTTTCTTT	CASSLGLTNTEAFF
TRBV7-9	.	TRBJ2-5	TRBD2	TGTGCCAGCAGCCGGACTAGCGGTCCGCAAGAGACCCAGTACTTC	CASSRTSGPQETQYF
TRBV6-5	.	TRBJ1-5	.	TGTGCCAGCAGACCCGATGCAATTAGCAATCAGCCCCAGCATTTT	CASRPDAISNQPQHF
TRBV6-1	.	TRBJ2-2	TRBD2	TGTGCCAGCAGTTTAGCGGGGGGGAACGGGGAGCTGTTTTTT	CASSLAGGNGELFF
TRBV4-1	.	TRBJ2-2	TRBD2	TGCGCCAGCAGCCGCTCTAGCGGGGGGGCGTTCGGGGAGCTGTTTTTT	CASSRSSGGAFGELFF
TRBV2	.	TRBJ2-2	.	TGTGCCAGCAAGGAGACGGTGAACACCGGGGAGCTGTTTTTT	CASKETVNTGELFF
TRBV11-3	.	TRBJ1-2	.	TGTGCCAGCAGCTTAGTCCCGGGAAACTATGGCTACACCTTC	CASSLVPGNYGYTF
TRBV5-8	.	TRBJ1-1	.	TGTGCCAGCAGCTTCTATACAGGGTTTGCTGAAGCTTTCTTT	CASSFYTGFAEAFF